A selection of T cell receptor beta chains follows, all from one sample in a study of blood T cell repertoires in COVID-19. Measured with immunoSEQ multiplex PCR; TCRdb has only the in-frame clones, and not every one. This sample has around 86,000 clones, with over 75% found just once. Sequenced input: peripheral blood. Receptors originate from a woman aged 80 or over with acute or convalescent COVID-19. The CDR3 runs from the conserved cysteine through the conserved F or W. D genes are given only for firm matches. The size field is filled for only some rows; it gives once, few, many or a size class.

clone_size	j_call	d_call	v_call	cdr3_aa	cdr3_nt
.	TRBJ1-6	.	TRBV18	CASSSSRGNSPLHF	TGTGCCAGCTCGTCTTCTAGGGGGAATTCACCCCTCCACTTT
.	TRBJ2-7	.	TRBV27	CASSHDRSAEQYF	TGTGCCAGCAGTCATGACAGGAGCGCCGAGCAGTACTTC
.	TRBJ1-1	.	TRBV11-3	CASSWGDRGTEAFF	TGTGCCAGCAGCTGGGGGGATAGGGGAACTGAAGCTTTCTTT
once	TRBJ1-1	TRBD1	TRBV9	CASSTPTGLGTEAFF	TGTGCCAGCAGCACACCGACAGGGCTGGGTACTGAAGCTTTCTTT
.	TRBJ2-1	TRBD1	TRBV6-6	CASSIYRGDSYNEQFF	TGTGCCAGCAGCATTTACAGGGGGGACTCCTACAATGAGCAGTTCTTC
.	TRBJ1-4	.	TRBV5-4	CASSREVDEKLFF	TGTGCCAGCAGCCGAGAGGTGGATGAAAAACTGTTTTTT
few	TRBJ1-6	.	TRBV14	CASSAGDRSYNSPLHF	TGTGCCAGCAGCGCAGGGGACCGCTCCTATAATTCACCCCTCCACTTT
.	TRBJ1-1	.	TRBV6-6	CASSYSRGDTEAFF	TGTGCCAGCAGTTACTCGCGCGGGGACACTGAAGCTTTCTTT
.	TRBJ1-1	TRBD1	TRBV10-3	CAIRTDRDRIEAFF	TGTGCCATCAGAACGGACAGGGACCGCATTGAAGCTTTCTTT
.	TRBJ2-7	.	TRBV5-1	CASSLDGQGYGEQYF	TGCGCCAGCAGCTTGGATGGTCAGGGGTACGGCGAGCAGTACTTC
few	TRBJ1-2	.	TRBV6-6	CASSIREEDGYTF	TGTGCCAGCAGTATCCGGGAGGAGGACGGCTACACCTTC
.	TRBJ1-2	.	TRBV30	CAWRVRANYGYTF	TGTGCCTGGAGAGTCCGGGCTAACTATGGCTACACCTTC
.	TRBJ2-7	.	TRBV27	CASSSLGSGYEQYF	TGTGCCAGCAGTTCGCTGGGGAGTGGGTACGAGCAGTACTTC
.	TRBJ2-2	TRBD1	TRBV13	CASSFQTGLTGELFF	TGTGCCAGCAGCTTTCAGACAGGGTTAACCGGGGAGCTGTTTTTT
few	TRBJ1-2	TRBD1	TRBV7-3	CASSSKTGQYGYTF	TGTGCCAGCAGCTCAAAGACAGGGCAATATGGCTACACCTTC
.	TRBJ2-1	.	TRBV3-1/TRBV3-2	CASSAAWAGTYNEQFF	TGTGCCAGCAGTGCCGCGTGGGCAGGAACCTACAATGAGCAGTTCTTC
.	TRBJ2-7	.	TRBV27	CASSTAYEQYF	TGTGCCAGCAGTACGGCCTACGAGCAGTACTTC
.	TRBJ2-1	TRBD2	TRBV19	CASRQTSGIINEQFF	TGTGCCAGTAGACAGACTAGCGGGATTATAAATGAGCAGTTCTTC
.	TRBJ2-6	.	TRBV5-4	CASSLETGSGANVLTF	TGTGCCAGCAGCTTGGAAACAGGCTCTGGGGCCAACGTCCTGACTTTC
.	TRBJ1-6	.	TRBV5-8	CASSSKGMVPQNSPLHF	TGTGCCAGCAGCTCAAAGGGGATGGTACCACAAAATTCACCCCTCCACTTT
.	TRBJ2-1	.	TRBV7-8	CASSPVAHEQFF	TGTGCCAGCAGCCCCGTAGCCCATGAGCAGTTCTTC
.	TRBJ2-2	TRBD2	TRBV2	CASSVLAGGPTGELFF	TGTGCCAGCAGCGTACTAGCGGGGGGGCCCACCGGGGAGCTGTTTTTT
.	TRBJ2-3	.	TRBV7-2	CASVGFGRDTQYF	TGTGCCAGCGTGGGCTTCGGCCGGGATACGCAGTATTTT
.	TRBJ1-2	.	TRBV27	CASSPTRTGNYGYTF	TGTGCCAGCAGTCCAACCAGGACGGGAAACTATGGCTACACCTTC
.	TRBJ2-7	.	TRBV7-8	CASRRSGTGDEQYF	TGTGCCAGCAGGCGATCCGGGACGGGAGACGAGCAGTACTTC
few	TRBJ2-3	.	TRBV24-1	CATSDSWGVTDTQYF	TGTGCCACCAGTGATTCATGGGGGGTAACGGATACGCAGTATTTT
.	TRBJ2-3	TRBD2	TRBV30	CAWSVRRSSGVADTQYF	TGTGCCTGGAGTGTACGTCGGTCTAGCGGGGTAGCAGATACGCAGTATTTT
.	TRBJ1-3	TRBD1	TRBV19	CASSKDRGRSGNTIYF	TGTGCCAGTAGTAAGGACAGGGGGCGATCTGGAAACACCATATATTTT
.	TRBJ1-5	TRBD1	TRBV27	CASSLSGGWQPNQPQHF	TGTGCCAGCAGTTTATCAGGGGGCTGGCAACCCAATCAGCCCCAGCATTTT
few	TRBJ1-1	.	TRBV19	CASSSSGGLGTEAFF	TGTGCCAGTAGTAGTTCAGGCGGGTTGGGCACTGAAGCTTTCTTT